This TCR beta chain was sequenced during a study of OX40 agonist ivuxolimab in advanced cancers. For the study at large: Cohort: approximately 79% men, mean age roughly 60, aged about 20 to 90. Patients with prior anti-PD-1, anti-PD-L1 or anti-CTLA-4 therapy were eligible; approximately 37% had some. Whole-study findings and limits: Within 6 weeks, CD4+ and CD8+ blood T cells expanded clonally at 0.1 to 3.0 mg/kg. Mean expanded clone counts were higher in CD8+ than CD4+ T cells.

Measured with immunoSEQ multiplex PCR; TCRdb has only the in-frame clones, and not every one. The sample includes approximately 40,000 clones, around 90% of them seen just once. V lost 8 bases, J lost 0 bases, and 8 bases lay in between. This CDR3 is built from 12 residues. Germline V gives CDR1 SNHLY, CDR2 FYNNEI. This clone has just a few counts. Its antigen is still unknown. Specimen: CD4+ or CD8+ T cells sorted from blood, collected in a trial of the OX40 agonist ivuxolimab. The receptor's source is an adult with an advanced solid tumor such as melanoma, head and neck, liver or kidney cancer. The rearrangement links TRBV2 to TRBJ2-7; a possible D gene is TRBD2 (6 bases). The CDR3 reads CASGGLSYEQYF. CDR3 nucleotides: TGTGCCAGCGGGGGACTCTCCTACGAGCAGTACTTC.